The present entry profiles one T cell receptor beta chain with its context. The sample comes from a study of blood T cell repertoires in COVID-19. Study summary: Samples taken during acute and convalescent COVID-19 were collected in the United States, Italy and Spain. Sample material is recorded as cDNA or gDNA derived from T cells, B-cell-depleted T cells, or PBMCs.

TCRdb's table, derived via immunoSEQ multiplex PCR, lists solely in-frame clones and lacks some. Among about 66,000 clones, 85% to 90% were seen once, and the ten largest hold 1.1% to 1.5%. This CDR3 is built from 17 residues. V lost 0 bases to trimming and J lost 8 bases; unmatched junction nucleotides: 10. CDR1 is MNHEY, CDR2 SVGEGT, per germline. The TCR sequence derives from a man in his sixties with acute or convalescent COVID-19. The sequencing input was peripheral blood. The chain joins TRBV6-2 or TRBV6-3 to TRBJ1-2, with TRBD1 identical over 12 bases. This chain's CDR3 is CASSYSIGTGGRKGYTF. DNA for the CDR3: TGTGCCAGCAGTTACTCGATTGGGACAGGGGGCAGGAAAGGCTACACCTTC.